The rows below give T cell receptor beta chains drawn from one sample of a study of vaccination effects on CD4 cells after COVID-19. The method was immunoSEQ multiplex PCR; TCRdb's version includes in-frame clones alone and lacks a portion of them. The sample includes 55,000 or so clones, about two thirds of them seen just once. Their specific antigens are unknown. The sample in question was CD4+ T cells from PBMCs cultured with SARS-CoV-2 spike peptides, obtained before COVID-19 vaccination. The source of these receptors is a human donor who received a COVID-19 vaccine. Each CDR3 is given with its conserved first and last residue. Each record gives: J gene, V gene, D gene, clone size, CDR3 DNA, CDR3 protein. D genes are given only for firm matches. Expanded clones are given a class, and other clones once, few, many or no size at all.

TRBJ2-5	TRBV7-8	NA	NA	TGTGCCAGCAGCTTAAGGGCCGGGCAGAGAGAGACCCAGTACTTC	CASSLRAGQRETQYF
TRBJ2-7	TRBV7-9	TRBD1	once	TGTGCCAGCAGCTTAGGTGGTAGGGGGCCCCTGTCCTACGAGCAGTACTTC	CASSLGGRGPLSYEQYF
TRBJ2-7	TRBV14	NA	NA	TGTGCCAGCAGCCAAGGAGGTCCAGGGTACGAGCAGTACTTC	CASSQGGPGYEQYF
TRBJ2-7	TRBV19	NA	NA	TGTGCCAGTAGTAGGAACTACGAGCAGTACTTC	CASSRNYEQYF
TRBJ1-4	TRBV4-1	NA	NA	TGCGCCAGCAGCCAAGAGACAAATTATGAAAAACTGTTTTTT	CASSQETNYEKLFF
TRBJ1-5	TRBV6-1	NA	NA	TGTGCCAGCAGTGAAGGGTTCCATCAGCCCCAGCATTTT	CASSEGFHQPQHF
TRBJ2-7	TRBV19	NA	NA	TGTGCCAGTAGTATAGGTGGGGGGACAGCCTACGAGCAGTACTTC	CASSIGGGTAYEQYF
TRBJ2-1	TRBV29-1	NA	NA	TGCAGCGCACGGGGGGCCGCCTACAATGAGCAGTTCTTC	CSARGAAYNEQFF
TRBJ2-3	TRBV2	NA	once	TGTGCCAGCAGTCCTCCGCGGGGAGGGGGTAGCACAGATACGCAGTATTTT	CASSPPRGGGSTDTQYF
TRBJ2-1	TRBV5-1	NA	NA	TGCGCCAGCAGCTTGGATCAAATGGGACCCTACAATGAGCAGTTCTTC	CASSLDQMGPYNEQFF
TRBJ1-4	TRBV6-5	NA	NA	TGTGCCAGCAGCTTAAGGGTTTCAACTAATGAAAAACTGTTTTTT	CASSLRVSTNEKLFF
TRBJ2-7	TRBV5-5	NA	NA	TGTGCCAGCAGCTTGGAGGGCAGCTCCTACGAGCAGTACTTC	CASSLEGSSYEQYF
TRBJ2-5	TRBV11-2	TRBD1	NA	TGTGCCAGCAGCCCGGGACAGGGGCGAGAGACCCAGTACTTC	CASSPGQGRETQYF
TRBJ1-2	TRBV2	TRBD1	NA	TGTGCCAGCTACAGACAGGGCCGCTATGGCTACACCTTC	CASYRQGRYGYTF
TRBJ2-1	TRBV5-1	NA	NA	TGCGCCAGCAGCCCCATGGTCTCAATCCACAATGAGCAGTTCTTC	CASSPMVSIHNEQFF
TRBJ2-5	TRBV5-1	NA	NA	TGCGCCAGCAGCTTAATCTCAGGGGAGACCCAGTACTTC	CASSLISGETQYF
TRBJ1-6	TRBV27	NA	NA	TGTGCCAGCAGTTCCCCTCCCGGGCCTCTATCGCCACCCCTCCACTTT	CASSSPPGPLSPPLHF
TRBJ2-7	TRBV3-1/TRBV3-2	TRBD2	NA	TGTGCCAGCAGCCAAGGGTATGGGACTATCTCCTACGAGCAGTACTTC	CASSQGYGTISYEQYF
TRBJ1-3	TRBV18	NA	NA	TGTGCCAGCTCGCCCCAGCCGCTCGGGGGAGCTGGAAACACCATATATTTT	CASSPQPLGGAGNTIYF
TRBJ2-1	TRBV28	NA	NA	TGTGCCAGTCTTGGGCAGACCTCCTACAATGAGCAGTTCTTC	CASLGQTSYNEQFF
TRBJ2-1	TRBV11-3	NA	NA	TGTGCCAGCAGCTTAGCCCTAGACAATGAGCAGTTCTTC	CASSLALDNEQFF
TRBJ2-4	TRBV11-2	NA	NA	TGTGCCAGCAGCTTAGATTCGGCAGGCCCGGCCAAAAACATTCAGTACTTC	CASSLDSAGPAKNIQYF
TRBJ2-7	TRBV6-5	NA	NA	TGTGCCAGCAGTTCCAACAGGGCCCACGAGCAGTACTTC	CASSSNRAHEQYF
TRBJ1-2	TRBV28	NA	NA	TGTGCCAGTCGCCGGGACGGCGGCTACACCTTC	CASRRDGGYTF
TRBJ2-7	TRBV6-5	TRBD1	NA	TGTGCCAGCAGTCAGGGACAGGGGGCGCAAAACGAGCAGTACTTC	CASSQGQGAQNEQYF
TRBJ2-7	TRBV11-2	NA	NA	TGTGCCAGCAGCTTGGTCCGTTTGGAGCAGTACTTC	CASSLVRLEQYF
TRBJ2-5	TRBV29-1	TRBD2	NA	TGCAGCGTGGGCGGGGGTCAAGAGACCCAGTACTTC	CSVGGGQETQYF
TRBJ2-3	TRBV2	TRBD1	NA	TGTGCCAGCAGTGAAGGGCAGGGGGGCACAGATACGCAGTATTTT	CASSEGQGGTDTQYF
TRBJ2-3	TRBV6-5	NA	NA	TGTGCCAGCCTGACAGGTAGCACAGATACGCAGTATTTT	CASLTGSTDTQYF
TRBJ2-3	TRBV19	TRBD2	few	TGTGCCAGTAGTATGGTTGGACTAGCGGTCGGAGATACGCAGTATTTT	CASSMVGLAVGDTQYF
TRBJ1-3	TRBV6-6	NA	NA	TGTGCCAGCAGCCTTCCCTGGGGCGCGGGGGACACCATATATTTT	CASSLPWGAGDTIYF
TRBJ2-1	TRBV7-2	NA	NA	TGTGCCAGCAGCTTAGCGCTGGGGGGTTGGGATGAGCAGTTCTTC	CASSLALGGWDEQFF
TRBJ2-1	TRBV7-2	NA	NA	TGTGCCAGCAGCTTAGGGACCGGGGGGCGAGGCAATGAGCAGTTCTTC	CASSLGTGGRGNEQFF
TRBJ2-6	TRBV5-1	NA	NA	TGCGCCAGCAGTTACTTCCAACAGGGCTCTGGGGCCAACGTCCTGACTTTC	CASSYFQQGSGANVLTF
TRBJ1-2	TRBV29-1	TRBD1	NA	TGCAGCGTTGAACGGGGGACAGGGACCTATGGCTACACCTTC	CSVERGTGTYGYTF
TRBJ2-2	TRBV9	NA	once	TGTGCCAGCAGCGTAGACGGCGGGGAGCTGTTTTTT	CASSVDGGELFF
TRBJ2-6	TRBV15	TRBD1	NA	TGTGCCACCAGCAAAGACAGGGGCGGCTCTGGGGCCAACGTCCTGACTTTC	CATSKDRGGSGANVLTF
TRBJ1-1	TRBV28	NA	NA	TGTGCCAGCAGTCCTCCCGCATGGGGGTATACTGAAGCTTTCTTT	CASSPPAWGYTEAFF
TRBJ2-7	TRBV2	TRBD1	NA	TGTGCCAGCAGTGAAGGGGACAGGGGGGCCTACGAGCAGTACTTC	CASSEGDRGAYEQYF
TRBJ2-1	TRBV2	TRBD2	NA	TGTGCCAGCACCCCGGGACTATCCGGCAATGAGCAGTTCTTC	CASTPGLSGNEQFF
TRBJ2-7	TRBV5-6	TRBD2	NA	TGTGCCAGCAGCGGCGAGGGACTAGCGGGAGTAAGTTACGAGCAGTACTTC	CASSGEGLAGVSYEQYF
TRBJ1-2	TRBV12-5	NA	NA	TGTGCTAGTGGTTTGGCCCTCACCAGGGAGCTGGGTGGCTACACCTTC	CASGLALTRELGGYTF
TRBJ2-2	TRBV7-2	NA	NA	TGTGCCAGCAGCTCAGAGGTCGGGGAGCTGTTTTTT	CASSSEVGELFF
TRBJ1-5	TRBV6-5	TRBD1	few	TGTGCCAGCTCTCCGGGACAGGGGCGAAATCAGCCCCAGCATTTT	CASSPGQGRNQPQHF
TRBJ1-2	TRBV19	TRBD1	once	TGTGCCAGTAGTATAGCGGCAGGGCTAATAGGGGGCCATGGCTACACCTTC	CASSIAAGLIGGHGYTF
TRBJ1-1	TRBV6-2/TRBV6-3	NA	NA	TGTGCCAGCAGTTATCGGAGGACTGAAGCTTTCTTT	CASSYRRTEAFF
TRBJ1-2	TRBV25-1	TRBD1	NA	TGTGCCAGCAGAGGCGGACAGGAGGTTGCTGGCTACACCTTC	CASRGGQEVAGYTF
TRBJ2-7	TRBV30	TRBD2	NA	TGTGCCTGGAGGACTAGCGGCTCCTACGAGCAGTACTTC	CAWRTSGSYEQYF